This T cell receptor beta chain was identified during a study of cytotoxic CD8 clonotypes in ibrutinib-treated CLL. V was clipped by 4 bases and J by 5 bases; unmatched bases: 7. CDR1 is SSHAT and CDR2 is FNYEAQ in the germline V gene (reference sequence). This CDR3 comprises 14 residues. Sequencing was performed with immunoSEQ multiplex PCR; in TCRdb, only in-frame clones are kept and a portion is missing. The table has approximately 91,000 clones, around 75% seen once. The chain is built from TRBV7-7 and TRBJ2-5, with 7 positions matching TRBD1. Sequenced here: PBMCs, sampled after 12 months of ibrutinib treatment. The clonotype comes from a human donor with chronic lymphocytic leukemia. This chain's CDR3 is CASSSGQPLETQYF. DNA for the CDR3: TGTGCCAGCAGCTCGGGACAGCCCCTTGAGACCCAGTACTTC. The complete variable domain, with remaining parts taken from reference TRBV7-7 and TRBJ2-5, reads GAGVSQSPRYKVTKRGQDVTLRCDPISSHATLYWYQQALGQGPEFLTYFNYEAQPDKSGLPSDRFSAERPEGSISTLTIQRTEQRDSAMYRCASSSGQPLETQYFGPGTRLLVL.